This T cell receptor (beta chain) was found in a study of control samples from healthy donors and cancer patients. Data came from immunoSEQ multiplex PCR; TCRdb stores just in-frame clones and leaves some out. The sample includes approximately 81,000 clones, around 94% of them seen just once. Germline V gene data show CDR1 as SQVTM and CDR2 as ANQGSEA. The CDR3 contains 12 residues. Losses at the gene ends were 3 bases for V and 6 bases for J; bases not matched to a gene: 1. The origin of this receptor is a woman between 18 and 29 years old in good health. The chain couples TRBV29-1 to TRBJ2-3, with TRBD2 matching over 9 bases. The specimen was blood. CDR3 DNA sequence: TGCAGCGTTGAGCGGGAGGGTGATACGCAGTATTTT. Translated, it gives CSVEREGDTQYF.